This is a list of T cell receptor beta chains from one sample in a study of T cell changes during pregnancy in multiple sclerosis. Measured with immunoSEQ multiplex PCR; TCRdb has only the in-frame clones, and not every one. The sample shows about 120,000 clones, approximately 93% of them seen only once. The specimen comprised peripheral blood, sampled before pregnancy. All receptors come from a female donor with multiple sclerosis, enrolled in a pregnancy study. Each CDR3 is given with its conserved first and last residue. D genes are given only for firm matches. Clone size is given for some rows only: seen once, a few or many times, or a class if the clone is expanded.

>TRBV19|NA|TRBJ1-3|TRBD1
TGTGCCAGTAGTGTGGACAGGGGGCCTGGAAACACCATATATTTT
CASSVDRGPGNTIYF
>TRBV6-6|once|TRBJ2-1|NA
TGTGCCAGCAGTTACAGTGACAGGATCCATGAGCAGTTCTTC
CASSYSDRIHEQFF
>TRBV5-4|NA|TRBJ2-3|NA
TGTGCCACCGCGACTAGCACAGATACGCAGTATTTT
CATATSTDTQYF
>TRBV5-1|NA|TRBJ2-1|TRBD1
TGCGCCAGCAGCTCCGGGACAGGGGCCCTCACCTACAATGAGCAGTTCTTC
CASSSGTGALTYNEQFF
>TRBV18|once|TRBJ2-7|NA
TGTGCCAGCTCACCGCAGACAGGACCCTACGAGCAGTACTTC
CASSPQTGPYEQYF
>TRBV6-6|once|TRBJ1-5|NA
TGTGCCAGCAGTTACTTTCCGGGAGGCGGCAATCAGCCCCAGCATTTT
CASSYFPGGGNQPQHF
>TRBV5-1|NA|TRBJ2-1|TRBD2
TGCGCCAGCAGCTTGGTGGGACTAGCGGGAACTGAGCAGTTCTTC
CASSLVGLAGTEQFF
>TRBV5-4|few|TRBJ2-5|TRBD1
TGTGCCAGCAGGCTGGCAGGGGGTATTCGGGAGACCCAGTACTTC
CASRLAGGIRETQYF
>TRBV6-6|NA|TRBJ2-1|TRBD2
TGTGCCAGCAGTCCCGGGATAGCGGGAGGAAAACAGTTCTTC
CASSPGIAGGKQFF
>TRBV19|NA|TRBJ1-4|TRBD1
TGTGCCAGTAGTTCCCGACAGGGTACTAATGAAAAACTGTTTTTT
CASSSRQGTNEKLFF
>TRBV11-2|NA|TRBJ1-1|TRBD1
TGTGCCAGCACGCTAAAAACAGGGGGGAACACTGAAGCTTTCTTT
CASTLKTGGNTEAFF
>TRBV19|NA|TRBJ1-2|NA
TGTGCCAGTAGTAAAACAGGGACGAACCATGGCTACACCTTC
CASSKTGTNHGYTF
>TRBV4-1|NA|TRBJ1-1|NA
TGCGCCAGCAGCCAATTCCCCGGGGGGAACACTGAAGCTTTCTTT
CASSQFPGGNTEAFF
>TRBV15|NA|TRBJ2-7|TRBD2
TGTGCCACCAGCAGTGGCCGTTCTAGCGGACATCCCTACGAGCAGTACTTC
CATSSGRSSGHPYEQYF
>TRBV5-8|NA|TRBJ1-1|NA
TGTGCCAGCAGCAATCGACAGAACACTGAAGCTTTCTTT
CASSNRQNTEAFF
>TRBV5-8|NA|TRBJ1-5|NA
TGTGCCAGCAGCTCCCAACAGGGCAACCAGCCCCAGCATTTT
CASSSQQGNQPQHF
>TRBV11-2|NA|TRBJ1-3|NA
TGTGCCAGCAGCTTAGCGACAGGATTCTCTGGAAACACCATATATTTT
CASSLATGFSGNTIYF
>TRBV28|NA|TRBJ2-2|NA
TGTGCCAGCAGTTTAAGTCGAAGGGGCACCGGGGAGCTGTTTTTT
CASSLSRRGTGELFF
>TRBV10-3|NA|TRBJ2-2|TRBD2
TGTGCCATCAGTGGGACTAGCGGGGGGCCGAACACCGGGGAGCTGTTTTTT
CAISGTSGGPNTGELFF
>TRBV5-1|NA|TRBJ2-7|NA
TGCGCCAGCAGCTTGGTTAAAGCTTCCTACGAGCAGTACTTC
CASSLVKASYEQYF
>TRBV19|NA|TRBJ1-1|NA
TGTGCCAGTAGTGCAACACCGAACACTGAAGCTTTCTTT
CASSATPNTEAFF
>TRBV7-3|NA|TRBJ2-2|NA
TGTGCCAGCAGCTCCCGACCGGGAAGGAACACCGGGGAGCTGTTTTTT
CASSSRPGRNTGELFF
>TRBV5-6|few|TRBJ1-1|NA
TGTGCCAGCAGCAGGGGCCCGAACACTGAAGCTTTCTTT
CASSRGPNTEAFF
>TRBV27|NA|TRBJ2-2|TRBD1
TGTGCCAGCAGTTCAGGGACAGGGAGGACCGGGGAGCTGTTTTTT
CASSSGTGRTGELFF
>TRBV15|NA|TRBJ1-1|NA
TGTGCCACCAGCAGAGACCTGACAGCTATGAACACTGAAGCTTTCTTT
CATSRDLTAMNTEAFF
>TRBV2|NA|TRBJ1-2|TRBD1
TGTGCCAGCAGGGGAACAGGGGCCTATGGCTACACCTTC
CASRGTGAYGYTF
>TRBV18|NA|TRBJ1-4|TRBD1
TGTGCCAGCTCCCCTGGAAGGGGGCAGGGGGCCTGGAAACTGTTTTTT
CASSPGRGQGAWKLFF
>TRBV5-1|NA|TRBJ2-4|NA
TGCGCCAGCAGCTTGGGGGGGGAGTTGGGAAACATTCAGTACTTC
CASSLGGELGNIQYF
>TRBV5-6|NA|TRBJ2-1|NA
TGTGCCAGCAGCCCCACAGGGCTACCTTACAATGAGCAGTTCTTC
CASSPTGLPYNEQFF
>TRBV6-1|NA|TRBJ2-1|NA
TGTGCCAGCAGTGAAGGCCCAGGATCCTACAATGAGCAGTTCTTC
CASSEGPGSYNEQFF
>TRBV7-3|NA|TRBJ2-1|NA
TGTGCCAGCAGCTTAGCGGGATCCCCTAACAATGAGCAGTTCTTC
CASSLAGSPNNEQFF